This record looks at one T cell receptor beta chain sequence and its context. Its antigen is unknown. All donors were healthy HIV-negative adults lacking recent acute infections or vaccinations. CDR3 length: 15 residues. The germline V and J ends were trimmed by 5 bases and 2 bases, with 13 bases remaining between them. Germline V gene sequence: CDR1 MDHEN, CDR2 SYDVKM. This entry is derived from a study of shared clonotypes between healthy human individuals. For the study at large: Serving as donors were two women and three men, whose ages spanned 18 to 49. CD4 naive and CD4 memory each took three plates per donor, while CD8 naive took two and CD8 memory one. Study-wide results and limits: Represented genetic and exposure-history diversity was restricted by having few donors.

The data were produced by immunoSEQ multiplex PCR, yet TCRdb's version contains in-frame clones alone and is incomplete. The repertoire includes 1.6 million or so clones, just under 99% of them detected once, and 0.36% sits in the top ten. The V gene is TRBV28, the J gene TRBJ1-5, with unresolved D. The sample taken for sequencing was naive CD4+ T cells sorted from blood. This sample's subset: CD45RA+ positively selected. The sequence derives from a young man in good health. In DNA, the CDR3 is TGTGCCAGCAGTACCCGCGGAGTTCGCAATCAGCCCCAGCATTTT. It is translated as CASSTRGVRNQPQHF.